This T cell receptor beta chain was found in a study of beta chain features in type 1 diabetes. Study details: Over all samples combined, 107,917,701 sorted cells were examined. General study results and limits: For type 1 diabetes patients, VDJ junctions showed fewer insertions and more deletions. Patients with Type 1 diabetes showed moderately but significantly shorter TCRB CDR3s in all four CD4+ subsets. Whether TCRB rearrangement is influenced by HLA type went unresolved here.

Turning to this clone: Its target is not known.

The V gene's germline CDR1 is MDHEN and CDR2 SYDVKM. This CDR3 is built from 11 residues. The germline V and J ends were trimmed by 4 bases and 5 bases, with 5 bases remaining between them. Expressed TCRB transcripts were sequenced, since all the RNA that had been isolated was reverse transcribed. The protocol was immunoSEQ multiplex PCR, while the TCRdb copy is restricted to in-frame clones and leaves out a portion. The top ten hold about 0.05% of the sample, which has 250,000 or so clones, around 68% seen once. The chain couples TRBV28 to TRBJ1-2; D remains unclear. The clonotype comes from a man in his thirties or forties in good health. The sample taken for sequencing was naive CD4+ T cells from blood. The CDR3 protein is CASSSSYGYTF. CDR3 bases: TGTGCCAGCAGTTCCTCTTATGGCTACACCTTC.